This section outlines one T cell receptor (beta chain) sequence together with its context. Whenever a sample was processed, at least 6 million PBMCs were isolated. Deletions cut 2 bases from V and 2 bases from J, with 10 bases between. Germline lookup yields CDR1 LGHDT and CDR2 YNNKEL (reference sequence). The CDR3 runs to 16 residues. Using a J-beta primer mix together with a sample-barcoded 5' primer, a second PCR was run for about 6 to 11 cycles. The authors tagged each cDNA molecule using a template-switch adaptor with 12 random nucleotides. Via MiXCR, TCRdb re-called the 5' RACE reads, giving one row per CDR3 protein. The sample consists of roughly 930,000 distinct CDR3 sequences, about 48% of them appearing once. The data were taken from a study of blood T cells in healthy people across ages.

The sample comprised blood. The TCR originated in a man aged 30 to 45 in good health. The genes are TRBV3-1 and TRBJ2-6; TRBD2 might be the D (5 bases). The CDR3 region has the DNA TGTGCCAGCAGCCAACCGGACGGGACTGGGGCCAACGTCCTGACTTTC. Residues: CASSQPDGTGANVLTF.